This T cell receptor (beta chain) derives from a study of OX40 agonist ivuxolimab in advanced cancers. Study-level information: Mean age roughly 65 years, range about 20 to 79; roughly 82% male.

This clone was detected only once. Its antigen is currently unknown. Study-level findings and limits: Also present in some nonresponders was a low level of normalized T-cell clonal expansion. Relative to CD4+, CD8+ T cells held more expanded clones on average.

Profiled with immunoSEQ multiplex PCR; TCRdb holds only in-frame clones, not every one. The sample comprises tens of thousands of clones, roughly 84% of which are singletons, and 4.6% rests with the top ten. Here the sequenced sample was CD4+ or CD8+ T cells sorted from blood, taken in a trial of the OX40 agonist ivuxolimab. This sequence was found in an adult with an advanced solid tumor such as melanoma, head and neck, liver or kidney cancer.

CDR3 region: CASSERGQGSYNEQFF. The CDR3 DNA reads as TGTGCCAGCAGTGAAAGGGGCCAAGGATCGTACAATGAGCAGTTCTTC. This rearrangement joins TRBV2 to TRBJ2-1; possibly TRBD1 for D (5 bases). CDR1 is SNHLY and CDR2 is FYNNEI in the germline V gene. The CDR3 covers 16 residues. The ends were cut back, 2 bases at V and 4 bases at J, with 15 bases in the middle.